This TCR beta chain was sequenced during a study of cytomegalovirus exposure and HLA in healthy donors. On this clone: Its antigen is currently unknown.

The length of the CDR3 is 12 residues. CDR1 is LNHDA and CDR2 is SQIVND in the germline V gene (reference sequence). The V end lost 6 bases, the J end lost 0 bases, and 5 bases lay between the germline ends. Study results and limitations: In a later analysis, a missense DCLRE1C variant was linked to TCR beta V- and J-gene trimming.

Use of 60 Vbeta and 13 Jbeta primers characterized the PCR. Sequencing was performed with immunoSEQ multiplex PCR; in TCRdb, only in-frame clones are kept and a portion is missing. This sample has 66,000 or so clones; about 89% occur once, and the top ten carry roughly 1.6%. The chain joins TRBV19 to TRBJ1-1; D gene unclear. The sequencing input was PBMCs. The clonotype was recovered from a man aged 25 to 40 in good health and CMV-seropositive. CDR3 loop: CASSPMNTEAFF. The CDR3 coding sequence is TGTGCCAGTAGCCCTATGAACACTGAAGCTTTCTTT.